A single TCR beta chain is shown here with its context. Its antigen is unidentified. Germline V gene sequence: CDR1 SNHLY, CDR2 FYNNEI. There are 17 residues in the CDR3. Losses at the gene ends were 2 bases for V and 0 bases for J; bases not matched to a gene: 4. TCRdb's table, derived via immunoSEQ multiplex PCR, lists solely in-frame clones and lacks some. Of approximately 61,000 clones in the sample, approximately 73% were seen once. Before any sequencing was done, the ViraFEST assay used viral peptide pools to expand antigen-specific CD4+ T cells. Culture lasted under 13 days before CD4+ T cell isolation. Of the BNT162b2 and mRNA-1273 vaccines, participants received two doses of one or the other. Vaccine recipients, nucleocapsid antibody negative, had no prior SARS-CoV-2 infection. Cultivation was performed at more than 1.5 million PBMC per well with about 9.6 IU/ml IL-2 and 9.5 to 10 ug/ml peptides added.

This sample is drawn from a study of vaccination effects on CD4 cells after COVID-19. Whole-study context: Post-vaccine sampling occurred a median 72 days after the second dose.

General observations from the study: After vaccination, at late timepoints, clones induced by infection and by vaccine contracted markedly.

This chain joins TRBV2 and TRBJ2-4; TRBD2 matches 10 bases. Sequenced material: CD4+ T cells from PBMCs cultured with HCoV-229E spike peptides, taken after COVID-19 vaccination. This clonotype originated in a human donor who received a COVID-19 vaccine. Here the CDR3 reads CASSERVAGGAKNIQYF. CDR3 nucleotide sequence: TGTGCCAGCAGTGAACGGGTAGCGGGGGGAGCCAAAAACATTCAGTACTTC.